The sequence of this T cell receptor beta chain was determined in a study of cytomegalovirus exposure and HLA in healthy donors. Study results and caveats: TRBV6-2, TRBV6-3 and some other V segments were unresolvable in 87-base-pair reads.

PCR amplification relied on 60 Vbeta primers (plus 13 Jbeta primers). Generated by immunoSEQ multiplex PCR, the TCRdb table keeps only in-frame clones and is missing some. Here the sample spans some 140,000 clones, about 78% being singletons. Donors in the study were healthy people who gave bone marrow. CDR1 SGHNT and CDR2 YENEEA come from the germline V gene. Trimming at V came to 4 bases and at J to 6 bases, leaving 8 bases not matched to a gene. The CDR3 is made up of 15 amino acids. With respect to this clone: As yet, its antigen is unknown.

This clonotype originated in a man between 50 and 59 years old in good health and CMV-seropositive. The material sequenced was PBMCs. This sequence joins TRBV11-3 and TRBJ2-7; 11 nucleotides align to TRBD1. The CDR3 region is CASSSPGQGAGEQYF. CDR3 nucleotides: TGTGCCAGCAGCTCACCAGGACAGGGGGCGGGCGAGCAGTACTTC.